The next 18 T cell receptor beta chains were all read from a single sample in a study of shared T cell receptors in the human thymus. TCRdb keeps only in-frame clones here, not all; method: immunoSEQ multiplex PCR. The sample records 630,000 or so clones, around 87% being singletons. These records were also assigned to another study, of human thymus T cells.

Sequenced input: thymocytes. These receptors originate from a boy less than two years old with a congenital heart defect.

The CDR3 reads CAFLRTTRQGDYGYTF. DNA of the CDR3: TGTGCCTTCCTCCGCACAACGAGACAGGGCGACTATGGCTACACCTTC. This chain uses TRBV30 with TRBJ1-2; 7 bases are a match to TRBD1. V lost 7 bases and J lost 3; bases outside the gene matches: 17. CDR1 and CDR2 from the germline V gene are GTSNPN and SVGIG (reference sequence). The CDR3 spans 16 residues. Filled out from reference TRBV30 and TRBJ1-2, the complete variable domain reads SQTIHQWPATLVQPVGSPLSLECTVEGTSNPNLYWYRQAAGRGLQLLFYSVGIGQISSEVPQNLSASRPQDRQFILSSKKLLLSDSGFYLCAFLRTTRQGDYGYTFGSGTRLTVV.

This clone showed up just a few times. The rearrangement uses TRBV5-4 and TRBJ2-2; 9 bases map to TRBD1. Trimming took 3 bases from V and 0 from J; bases not matched to a gene: 6. Looked up from germline, CDR1 is SGHNT and CDR2 is YYREEE (reference sequence). The CDR3 covers 17 residues. The CDR3 loop reads CASSSQGALANTGELFF. CDR3 nucleotide sequence: TGTGCCAGCAGCTCACAGGGGGCCCTCGCGAACACCGGGGAGCTGTTTTTT.

The chain employs TRBV20-1 and TRBJ1-5; perhaps TRBD1 as D (5 bases). The CDR3 is 10 residues long. Looked up from germline, CDR1 is DFQATT and CDR2 is SNEGSKA (reference sequence). V lost 7 bases and J lost 7, with 8 bases in between. CDR3 in amino acids: CSGGRQPQHF. The CDR3 nucleotides read TGCAGTGGGGGCCGACAGCCCCAGCATTTT.

The CDR3 bases are TGTGCCAGCAAGGGGCCCGGGGAGCTGTTTTTT. Encoded protein: CASKGPGELFF. The chain combines TRBV2 with TRBJ2-2, with D perhaps TRBD1 (5 bases). The CDR3 spans 11 residues. CDR1 and CDR2 (germline): SNHLY, FYNNEI. V was clipped by 7 bases and J by 6 bases, with 6 bases between them.

The V gene is TRBV5-8, the J gene TRBJ2-5, with 9 bases identical to TRBD1. The V gene's germline CDR1 is SGHTS and CDR2 YDEGEE. V trimming: 1 base; J trimming: 4 bases; junction bases outside the gene matches: 8. The CDR3 has 16 residues. CDR3 sequence: CASSLWGTGFGETQYF. The DNA for the CDR3 is TGTGCCAGCAGCTTGTGGGGGACAGGGTTTGGAGAGACCCAGTACTTC. Using reference TRBV5-8 and TRBJ2-5 for the parts outside the CDR3, the full variable domain is EAGVTQSPTHLIKTRGQQATLRCSPISGHTSVYWYQQALGLGLQFLLWYDEGEERNRGNFPPRFSGRQFPNYSSELNVNALELEDSALYLCASSLWGTGFGETQYFGPGTRLLVL.

The chain is built from TRBV28 and TRBJ2-4; D might be TRBD1 (5 bases). Trimming stripped 4 bases from V and 0 bases from J, with 19 bases between. CDR3 size: 18 residues. Germline CDR1 and CDR2: MDHEN and SYDVKM. This CDR3 is CASSSSVRQTLAKNIQYF. The CDR3 region has the DNA TGTGCCAGCAGTTCCTCTGTCCGACAGACACTAGCCAAAAACATTCAGTACTTC.

The chain combines TRBV9 with TRBJ2-1; 10 bases align to TRBD2. The germline V gene has CDR1 SGDLS and CDR2 YYNGEE. This CDR3 has 20 residues. V dropped 1 base and J dropped 9; count of bases not matched to a gene: 22. CDR3 bases: TGTGCCAGCAGCGTATTTCGGGACAGGATAGGGGCTAGCGGGAGTGGTGAGCAGTTCTTC. This sequence encodes CASSVFRDRIGASGSGEQFF.

This rearrangement joins TRBV28 to TRBJ1-3, with D possibly TRBD1 on 6 matching bases. The CDR3 has 18 amino acids. Germline V CDR1 and CDR2: MDHEN, SYDVKM. The V gene lost 5 bases and the J gene lost 0 bases, with 20 bases spanning the gap. The CDR3 region is CASSPCKSRGNSGNTIYF. The CDR3 DNA reads as TGTGCCAGCAGTCCCTGCAAGTCCAGGGGAAACTCTGGAAACACCATATATTTT.

The chain links TRBV5-1 to TRBJ1-1; the D gene is possibly TRBD1 (5 bases). Germline V gives CDR1 SGHRS, CDR2 YFSETQ. The ends were cut back, 4 bases at V and 5 bases at J, with 18 bases in the middle. The CDR3 consists of 15 residues. In nucleotides, the CDR3 is TGCGCCAGCAGCCCTAACCGGACGGGGGGGACTGAAGCTTTCTTT. Its protein is CASSPNRTGGTEAFF.

The chain joins TRBV7-9 to TRBJ1-5, with D perhaps matching TRBD1 (6 bases). CDR1 is SEHNR, CDR2 FQNEAQ, per germline (reference sequence). The CDR3 spans 16 residues. V lost 4 bases and J 0 bases, leaving 13 bases between the germline ends. The CDR3, as DNA: TGTGCCAGCAGCTCACAGGGCCCGTATAGCAATCAGCCCCAGCATTTT. This encodes CASSSQGPYSNQPQHF.

On this clone itself: The sample carries other DNA sequences with the same CDR3. The chain carries TRBV7-2 and TRBJ1-6, with D unresolved. The V gene lost 3 bases and the J gene lost 8 bases, with 11 bases spanning the gap. There are 14 residues in the CDR3. In germline, CDR1 is SGHTA, CDR2 FQGNSA. DNA of the CDR3: TGTGCCAGCAGCTTGTCCGTATCCGATTCACCCCTCCACTTT. Amino acid sequence: CASSLSVSDSPLHF.

This clone appeared a single time. The genes are TRBV28 and TRBJ2-5; 8 bases map to TRBD1. The CDR3 is 18 residues long. Germline values: CDR1 MDHEN, CDR2 SYDVKM. The V and J ends lost 6 bases and 5 bases, in that order; junction bases with no gene match: 20. Written as DNA, the CDR3 is TGTGCCAGCAGGAGGACAGGGTCGTTGTCCACTGAGTGGGAGACCCAGTACTTC. The encoded protein is CASRRTGSLSTEWETQYF.

The chain joins TRBV6-4 to TRBJ2-2; 11 bases line up with TRBD1. The germline V gene encodes CDR1 MRHNA and CDR2 SNTAGT. Losses at the gene ends were 10 bases for V and 1 base for J; bases not matched to a gene: 14. The CDR3 sequence is 18 residues long. The CDR3 sequence: CAISGTGGERKNTGELFF. The CDR3, as DNA: TGTGCCATCAGCGGGACAGGGGGGGAAAGGAAGAACACCGGGGAGCTGTTTTTT.

This chain links TRBV18 with TRBJ2-5; possible D gene TRBD1, 6 bases. Trimming cost V 5 bases and J 5 bases, with 9 bases left between them. The CDR3 extends over 12 amino acids. From germline, CDR1 is KGHSH and CDR2 LQKENI. This chain's CDR3 is CASSWGHETQYF. Here the CDR3 DNA reads TGTGCCAGCTCATGGGGGCACGAGACCCAGTACTTC.

V and J are TRBV30 and TRBJ1-1, with D maybe TRBD1 (5 bases). Trimming shortened V by 5 bases and J by 3 bases, and 10 bases separated the two germline ends. The CDR3 is made up of 12 amino acids. Germline V lookup: CDR1 GTSNPN, CDR2 SVGIG (reference sequence). CDR3 loop: CAWLKGDTEAFF. For the CDR3, the DNA is TGTGCCTGGTTGAAAGGGGACACTGAAGCTTTCTTT.

This chain uses TRBV2 with TRBJ1-2; 7 bases line up with TRBD1. V was pared by 8 bases and J by 1 base, with 10 bases of the junction left unmatched. Germline values: CDR1 SNHLY, CDR2 FYNNEI. The CDR3 runs 15 residues. The DNA for the CDR3 is TGTGCCAGCCCACTGACAGGGAATGGTAACTATGGCTACACCTTC. Translated: CASPLTGNGNYGYTF.

V usage is TRBV10-1 and J usage is TRBJ2-3; 8 nucleotides line up with TRBD2. The CDR3 consists of 15 residues. Germline CDR1 is WNHNN and CDR2 is SYGVQD (reference sequence). V was pared by 6 bases and J by 1 base, with 6 bases of the junction left unmatched. The DNA of the CDR3 is TGCGCCAGCAGGACGAGCGGGGGTCGCACAGATACGCAGTATTTT. Its protein product is CASRTSGGRTDTQYF.

This chain connects TRBV19 to TRBJ1-5; possibly TRBD1 for D (5 bases). The germline gives CDR1 LNHDA, CDR2 SQIVND (reference sequence). Trimming took off 6 bases at V and 0 bases at J, with 15 bases between the two ends. This CDR3 spans 16 amino acids. CDR3 protein: CASSGTTEYSNQPQHF. DNA of the CDR3: TGTGCCAGTAGCGGGACTACAGAGTATAGCAATCAGCCCCAGCATTTT. Combining the CDR3 with reference TRBV19 and TRBJ1-5 gives the whole variable domain DGGITQSPKYLFRKEGQNVTLSCEQNLNHDAMYWYRQDPGQGLRLIYYSQIVNDFQKGDIAEGYSVSREKKESFPLTVTSAQKNPTAFYLCASSGTTEYSNQPQHFGDGTRLSIL.